A single sample is the source of the 29 T cell receptor beta chains below, sequenced in a study of shared clonotypes between healthy human individuals. Here immunoSEQ multiplex PCR was the method, and the copy in TCRdb shows in-frame clones only, minus some. The sample has 550,000 to 850,000 clones, approximately 72% seen once. The sample consisted of memory CD4+ T cells sorted from blood. Indicated subset: CD45RA-negative fraction. The receptor set was obtained from a woman in her 30s in good health.

The J gene is TRBJ2-5, the V gene TRBV28; D not resolved. The CDR3 contains 14 residues. Trimming shortened V by 10 bases and J by 9 bases, and 24 bases separated the two germline ends. The germline V gene encodes CDR1 MDHEN and CDR2 SYDVKM. The CDR3 region has the DNA TGTGCCACCCTTCAAGAGGCCAATGCATGGTCCCAGTACTTC. It codes for CATLQEANAWSQYF. Full variable domain (rest looked up from reference TRBV28 and TRBJ2-5): DVKVTQSSRYLVKRTGEKVFLECVQDMDHENMFWYRQDPGLGLRLIYFSYDVKMKEKGDIPEGYSVSREKKERFSLILESASTNQTSMYLCATLQEANAWSQYFGPGTRLLVL.

This clone was observed a single time. This chain connects TRBV23-1 to TRBJ2-7; 7 bases agree with TRBD1. TRBV23-1 is designated an ORF whose function remains uncertain. The CDR3 is 16 residues long. V lost 6 bases and J lost 0; bases outside the gene matches: 11. The CDR3 spells CASSQGDSSSSYEQYF. The DNA of the CDR3 is TGCGCCAGCAGCCAGGGGGACAGCTCCAGCTCCTACGAGCAGTACTTC.

The chain links TRBV28 to TRBJ2-5; 7 bases line up with TRBD2. V lost 5 bases to trimming and J lost 5 bases; unmatched junction nucleotides: 8. Germline V gene lookup returns CDR1 MDHEN and CDR2 SYDVKM. The CDR3 loop spans 14 amino acids. The DNA for the CDR3 is TGTGCCAGCAGTAAGGGGTGGGGAGGGGAGACCCAGTACTTC. Amino acids: CASSKGWGGETQYF.

The rearrangement joins TRBV2 to TRBJ2-1; D ambiguous. Trimming took 7 bases from V and 4 from J, leaving 17 bases between them. CDR1 and CDR2 from the germline V gene are SNHLY and FYNNEI. The CDR3 has 15 residues. The CDR3 protein is CASNKLVAVYNEQFF. Here the CDR3 DNA reads TGTGCCAGCAACAAACTTGTGGCGGTATACAATGAGCAGTTCTTC.

Comment on this clone: Other DNA sequences in this sample translate to the same CDR3. The genes are TRBV7-2 and TRBJ1-1, with TRBD1 as a possible D gene (6 bases). Per the germline V gene, CDR1 is SGHTA and CDR2 is FQGNSA. The CDR3 consists of 13 residues. V was trimmed by 5 bases and J by 3 bases, leaving 10 bases between them. The CDR3 DNA reads TGTGCCAGCAGCCGACAGGCTGACACTGAAGCTTTCTTT. It codes for CASSRQADTEAFF.

The J gene is TRBJ1-1, the V gene TRBV9, with a possible D match to TRBD1 (6 bases). This CDR3 comprises 15 residues. V lost 3 bases to trimming and J lost 6 bases, with 18 bases between them. Looked up from germline, CDR1 is SGDLS and CDR2 is YYNGEE. CDR3: CASSAPTRAGAEAFF. For the CDR3, the DNA is TGTGCCAGCAGCGCCCCCACGAGGGCAGGGGCTGAAGCTTTCTTT.

The V and J genes are TRBV18 and TRBJ1-1; 8 bases line up with TRBD1. Germline CDR1 reads KGHSH; CDR2 reads LQKENI. The V and J ends lost 1 base and 8 bases, in that order; junction bases with no gene match: 6. The CDR3 totals 14 residues. The CDR3 loop is CASSPLSGQEEAFF. As DNA, the CDR3 is TGTGCCAGCTCACCACTTTCGGGACAGGAGGAAGCTTTCTTT. The complete variable domain, with remaining parts taken from reference TRBV18 and TRBJ1-1, reads NAGVMQNPRHLVRRRGQEARLRCSPMKGHSHVYWYRQLPEEGLKFMVYLQKENIIDESGMPKERFSAEFPKEGPSILRIQQVVRGDSAAYFCASSPLSGQEEAFFGQGTRLTVV.

This clone has a handful of counts. V and J are TRBV9 and TRBJ2-1, with 10 bases identical to TRBD2. Per the germline V gene, CDR1 is SGDLS and CDR2 is YYNGEE. The CDR3 contains 17 residues. V shed 0 bases and J 3 bases; nucleotides not matched to a gene: 6. The CDR3 region is CASSVGPASGSYNEQFF. CDR3 bases: TGTGCCAGCAGCGTAGGTCCGGCTAGCGGGAGCTACAATGAGCAGTTCTTC.

The chain employs TRBV19 and TRBJ1-5; D not certain. The V end lost 3 bases, the J end lost 3 bases, and 6 bases lay between the germline ends. This CDR3 spans 13 amino acids. CDR1 is LNHDA and CDR2 is SQIVND in the germline V gene (reference sequence). CDR3 nucleotides: TGTGCCAGTAGTATCGGGCACAATCAGCCCCAGCATTTT. It codes for CASSIGHNQPQHF.

The chain couples TRBV28 to TRBJ2-7; perhaps TRBD1 as D (8 bases). V lost 6 bases and J lost 5, with 14 bases in between. The V gene's germline CDR1 is MDHEN and CDR2 SYDVKM. The CDR3 sequence is 13 residues long. CDR3 DNA: TGTGCCAGCAGAATAACAGGGGGGGACGAGCAGTACTTC. As protein: CASRITGGDEQYF.

This clone was seen only a few times. This sequence joins TRBV30 and TRBJ1-3; 9 nucleotides agree with TRBD1. With 2 bases clipped from V and 1 base from J, the junction kept 6 bases outside the gene matches. The CDR3 is 16 residues long. Germline V gives CDR1 GTSNPN, CDR2 SVGIG (reference sequence). CDR3: CAWSQDRGASGNTIYF. Here the CDR3 DNA reads TGTGCCTGGAGTCAAGACAGGGGGGCATCTGGAAACACCATATATTTT.

Of note for this clone: Additional DNA sequences in this sample encode the identical CDR3. The rearrangement uses TRBV5-6 and TRBJ1-2, with no clear D. Per the germline V gene, CDR1 is SGHDT and CDR2 is YYEEEE. The CDR3 runs 14 residues. V gave up 0 bases and J gave up 2 bases, with 8 bases separating them. CDR3 coding DNA: TGTGCCAGCAGCTTGGCCAGCTTAAACTATGGCTACACCTTC. This sequence encodes CASSLASLNYGYTF.

V is TRBV6-1 and J is TRBJ2-3; D is unresolved. Germline CDR1 MNHNS, CDR2 SASEGT. V lost 3 bases, J lost 0 bases, and 10 bases lay in between. The CDR3 is 15 residues long. CDR3 region: CASSDTVYSTDTQYF. CDR3 DNA: TGTGCCAGCAGTGACACGGTATACAGCACAGATACGCAGTATTTT.

J is TRBJ1-4 and V is TRBV7-9; D is possibly TRBD1 (6 bases). V dropped 7 bases and J dropped 0 bases, with 15 bases sitting between them. CDR3 length: 16 residues. The V gene's germline CDR1 is SEHNR and CDR2 FQNEAQ (reference sequence). The DNA for the CDR3 is TGTGCCAGCACAGGGGACTCCTCCGCAACTAATGAAAAACTGTTTTTT. Translation: CASTGDSSATNEKLFF.

With respect to this clone: In the same sample, other DNA sequences code for this CDR3. The chain is built from TRBV6-1 and TRBJ1-5; TRBD1 agrees at 7 bases. CDR3 length: 14 amino acids. V shed 3 bases, J shed 4 bases, and the junction held 3 bases outside the gene matches. Germline loops: CDR1 MNHNS, CDR2 SASEGT. The CDR3 DNA is TGTGCCAGCAGTGAGCAGGGGGGGAATCAGCCCCAGCATTTT. This translates into CASSEQGGNQPQHF.

The chain uses TRBV7-6 and TRBJ1-1; no definite D call. Germline assignment: CDR1 SGHVS and CDR2 FNYEAQ. Between the trimmed V and J ends, which lost 5 bases and 0 bases, there was a span of 13 bases. The length of the CDR3 is 15 residues. CDR3: CASSPRTELNTEAFF. CDR3 coding DNA: TGTGCCAGCAGCCCCAGGACGGAATTGAACACTGAAGCTTTCTTT.

Only one count was recorded for this clone. The chain links TRBV7-9 to TRBJ1-1, with 7 positions matching TRBD1. CDR1 SEHNR and CDR2 FQNEAQ come from the germline V gene (reference sequence). The CDR3 runs 12 residues. The trim removed 5 bases at V and 8 bases at J, leaving 5 bases unmatched. CDR3 region: CASSRGTAEAFF. The CDR3 DNA is TGTGCCAGCAGCCGAGGGACAGCGGAAGCTTTCTTT.

Concerning this clone itself: The sample holds other DNA sequences that translate to the same CDR3. The chain is built from TRBV7-6 and TRBJ1-2, with D perhaps matching TRBD1 (5 bases). CDR1 is SGHVS and CDR2 is FNYEAQ in the germline V gene. Deletions cut 5 bases from V and 4 bases from J, with 8 bases between. The CDR3 is 12 residues long. As DNA, the CDR3 is TGTGCCAGCAGCCCCGGGGGCTATGGCTACACCTTC. This codes for CASSPGGYGYTF.

In this sample, this clone turned up a few times. The sample contains more than one DNA sequence encoding this CDR3. V is TRBV2 and J is TRBJ2-2; D remains unclear. The germline V gene encodes CDR1 SNHLY and CDR2 FYNNEI. Trimming took 0 bases from V and 2 from J, leaving 4 bases between them. The CDR3 sequence is 14 residues long. The CDR3 DNA reads TGTGCCAGCAGTGAAGCGAGTAACACCGGGGAGCTGTTTTTT. Encoded protein: CASSEASNTGELFF.

The chain has TRBV9 and TRBJ2-6; 9 positions match TRBD1. The trim removed 3 bases at V and 4 bases at J, leaving 8 bases unmatched. CDR3 length: 17 residues. Germline V lookup: CDR1 SGDLS, CDR2 YYNGEE. The CDR3: CASSARDRVFGANVLTF. The CDR3 coding sequence is TGTGCCAGCAGCGCCCGGGACAGGGTTTTCGGGGCCAACGTCCTGACTTTC.

This chain connects TRBV5-1 to TRBJ2-5; no firm D call. CDR1 and CDR2 from the germline V gene are SGHRS and YFSETQ. Trimming removed 2 bases from V and 2 bases from J, with 10 bases in between. This CDR3 has 14 amino acids. CDR3 sequence (DNA): TGCGCCAGCAGCTTTGGGTCGGAGCAAGAGACCCAGTACTTC. It specifies CASSFGSEQETQYF. Using reference TRBV5-1 and TRBJ2-5 for the parts outside the CDR3, the full variable domain is KAGVTQTPRYLIKTRGQQVTLSCSPISGHRSVSWYQQTPGQGLQFLFEYFSETQRNKGNFPGRFSGRQFSNSRSEMNVSTLELGDSALYLCASSFGSEQETQYFGPGTRLLVL.

This sequence joins TRBV7-8 and TRBJ2-3, with TRBD2 identical over 10 bases. Looked up from germline, CDR1 is SGHVS and CDR2 is FQNEAQ. The V gene end was trimmed by 0 bases and the J gene end by 6 bases; junction bases not matched to a gene: 6. The CDR3 length is 16 residues. CDR3 amino acids: CASSLATSGFADTQYF. CDR3 DNA: TGTGCCAGCAGCTTAGCGACTAGCGGGTTTGCGGATACGCAGTATTTT.

The chain's CDR3 is CASSPGQGVDRELFF. CDR3 in DNA: TGTGCCAGCTCACCGGGACAGGGGGTCGACCGGGAGCTGTTTTTT. V and J are TRBV18 and TRBJ2-2, with TRBD1 matching over 11 bases. After removal of 3 bases from V and 9 bases from J, the junction contained 6 bases not matched to a gene. CDR3 size: 15 residues. CDR1 and CDR2 from the germline V gene are KGHSH and LQKENI.

There are a few counts of this clone. The J gene is TRBJ2-7, the V gene TRBV5-1; 8 positions agree with TRBD2. CDR1 SGHRS and CDR2 YFSETQ come from the germline V gene. The V and J ends lost 0 bases and 2 bases, in that order; junction bases with no gene match: 1. The CDR3 has 14 residues. Here the CDR3 reads CASSLGLAPYEQYF. The CDR3 DNA sequence: TGCGCCAGCAGCTTGGGACTAGCGCCCTACGAGCAGTACTTC.

The chain joins TRBV7-2 to TRBJ2-7; possibly TRBD1 for D (5 bases). The V gene's germline CDR1 is SGHTA and CDR2 FQGNSA. Trimming took 1 base from V and 0 from J, leaving 13 bases between them. The CDR3 is 16 residues long. CDR3 DNA sequence: TGTGCCAGCAGCTTAGTCTCCTCGGACACCTCCTACGAGCAGTACTTC. As protein: CASSLVSSDTSYEQYF.

The V gene is TRBV29-1, the J gene TRBJ2-1; D not resolved. Per germline, CDR1 SQVTM and CDR2 ANQGSEA. This CDR3 contains 16 residues. V shed 0 bases and J shed 3 bases, with 15 bases lying between them. The CDR3 loop reads CSVEDPILLRYNEQFF. In nucleotides, the CDR3 is TGCAGCGTTGAAGACCCCATCCTTCTCCGCTACAATGAGCAGTTCTTC.

The rearrangement joins TRBV28 to TRBJ2-3; D is ambiguous. The germline gives CDR1 MDHEN, CDR2 SYDVKM. Trimming pared 4 bases from V and 6 bases from J, leaving 8 bases between. This CDR3 region has 12 residues. CDR3 loop: CASSSDGDTQYF. CDR3 DNA: TGTGCCAGCAGTTCTGACGGGGATACGCAGTATTTT.

This clone was seen only once. This CDR3 is also generated by other DNA sequences in the sample. The chain links TRBV27 to TRBJ2-3, with D hard to call. V gave up 5 bases and J gave up 0 bases, with 3 bases separating them. Germline V lookup: CDR1 MNHEY, CDR2 SMNVEV (reference sequence). The CDR3 length is 12 residues. The CDR3 region is CASSRSTDTQYF. The CDR3 coding sequence is TGTGCCAGCAGTCGGAGCACAGATACGCAGTATTTT.

As DNA, the CDR3 is TGTGCCAGTAGTGGCGGAGGGGGAGAGACCCAGTACTTC. This codes for CASSGGGGETQYF. This chain joins TRBV19 and TRBJ2-5; possibly TRBD1 or TRBD2 for D (6 bases each). Trimming cost V 5 bases and J 4 bases, with 11 bases left between them. The CDR3 length is 13 residues. Per the germline V gene, CDR1 is LNHDA and CDR2 is SQIVND (reference sequence).